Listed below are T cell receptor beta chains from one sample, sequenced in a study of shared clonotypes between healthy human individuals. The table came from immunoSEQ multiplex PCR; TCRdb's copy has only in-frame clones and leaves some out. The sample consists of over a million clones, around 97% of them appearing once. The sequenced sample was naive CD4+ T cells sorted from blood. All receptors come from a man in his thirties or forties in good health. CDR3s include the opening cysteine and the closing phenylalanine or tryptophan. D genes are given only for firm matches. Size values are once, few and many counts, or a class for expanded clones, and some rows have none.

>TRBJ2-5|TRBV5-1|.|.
TGCGCCAGCAGCTTGGCCCCTGGTGGGCCGCAAGAGACCCAGTACTTC
CASSLAPGGPQETQYF
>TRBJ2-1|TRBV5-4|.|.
TGTGCCAGCAGCCACACGACTCTTAATGAGCAGTTCTTC
CASSHTTLNEQFF
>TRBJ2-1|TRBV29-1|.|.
TGCAGCGTTTCACGGGACTTAAACAATGAGCAGTTCTTC
CSVSRDLNNEQFF
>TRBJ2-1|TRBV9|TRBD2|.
TGTGCCAGCAGCTCCCTGAGCGGGAGTTACAATGAGCAGTTCTTC
CASSSLSGSYNEQFF
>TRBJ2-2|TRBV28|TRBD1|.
TGTGCCAGCAGTTTCGGGGACAGAGACACCGGGGAGCTGTTTTTT
CASSFGDRDTGELFF
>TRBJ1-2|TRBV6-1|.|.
TGTGCCAGCAGTCAGAGAGGGGGTACAGGTTTCGGCTACACCTTC
CASSQRGGTGFGYTF
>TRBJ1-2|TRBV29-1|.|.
TGCAGCGTTGGGGAGACCCCCTCCTATGGCTACACCTTC
CSVGETPSYGYTF
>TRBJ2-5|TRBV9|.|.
TGTGCCAGCAGCGTGGGCGGGGAAGAGACCCAGTACTTC
CASSVGGEETQYF
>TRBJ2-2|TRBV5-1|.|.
TGCGCCAGCAGCTTGGAGTCGAACACCGGGGAGCTGTTTTTT
CASSLESNTGELFF
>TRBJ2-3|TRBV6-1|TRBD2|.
TGTGCCAGCAGTGCAGCGGGGGGACGAGGTACGCAGTATTTT
CASSAAGGRGTQYF
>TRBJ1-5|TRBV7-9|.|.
TGTGCCAGCAGCGTAATCGCATCACAGGGTAGCAATCAGCCCCAGCATTTT
CASSVIASQGSNQPQHF
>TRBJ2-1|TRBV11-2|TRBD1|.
TGTGCCAGCAGCCTTTACCCCGGGACAGGGGAGAACAATGAGCAGTTCTTC
CASSLYPGTGENNEQFF
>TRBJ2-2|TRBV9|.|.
TGTGCCAGCAGCGTAGAACTAGCCGGACAGCCGAACACCGGGGAGCTGTTTTTT
CASSVELAGQPNTGELFF
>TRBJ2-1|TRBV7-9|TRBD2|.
TGTGCCAGCAGCCCGCCATCCGGGACTAGCGGGAGAGAGGATGAGCAGTTCTTC
CASSPPSGTSGREDEQFF
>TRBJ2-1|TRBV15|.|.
TGTGCCACCAGCAGACGGAGCTCCTACAATGAGCAGTTCTTC
CATSRRSSYNEQFF
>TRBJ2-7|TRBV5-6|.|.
TGTGCCAGCAGCTCCAGAGGGGAGCAGTACTTC
CASSSRGEQYF
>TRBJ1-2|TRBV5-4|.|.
TGTGCCAGCAGTACCCCCGGGACTACGCTCGAGGGCTACACCTTC
CASSTPGTTLEGYTF
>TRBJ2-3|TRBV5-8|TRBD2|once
TGTGCCAGCAGCTTAAGACTCACTAGCGGGAGCACAGATACGCAGTATTTT
CASSLRLTSGSTDTQYF
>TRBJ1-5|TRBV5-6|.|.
TGTGCCAGCAGCTGGGGGGTCAACAATCAGCCCCAGCATTTT
CASSWGVNNQPQHF
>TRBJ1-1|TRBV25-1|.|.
TGTGCCAGCAGTGAGTATACAGAAGCCACTGAAGCTTTCTTT
CASSEYTEATEAFF
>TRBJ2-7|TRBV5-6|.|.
TGTGCCAGCAGCTTGCCGGGCAGGGAAGGATACGAGCAGTACTTC
CASSLPGREGYEQYF
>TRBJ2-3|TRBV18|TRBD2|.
TGTGCCAGCTCACCCGGACTAGCGGGAGGCACAGATACGCAGTATTTT
CASSPGLAGGTDTQYF
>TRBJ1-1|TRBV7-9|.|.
TGTGCCAGCACCTGGGAGGGGGGACCTGAAGCTTTCTTT
CASTWEGGPEAFF
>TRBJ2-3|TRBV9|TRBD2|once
TGTGCCAGCAGTCCAAGCGGGAGGAGCACAGATACGCAGTATTTT
CASSPSGRSTDTQYF
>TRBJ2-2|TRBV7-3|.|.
TGTGCCAGCAGCTTGGTCAGGGGACGTGGGGAGCTGTTTTTT
CASSLVRGRGELFF
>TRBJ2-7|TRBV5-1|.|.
TGCGCCAGCAGCTTGGCACTTAACTACGAGCAGTACTTC
CASSLALNYEQYF
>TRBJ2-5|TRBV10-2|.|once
TGCGCCAGCAGGGGTTACGGGGAGACCCAGTACTTC
CASRGYGETQYF
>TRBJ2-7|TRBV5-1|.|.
TGCGCCAGCAGCTTGGTGGCTTACGAGCAGTACTTC
CASSLVAYEQYF
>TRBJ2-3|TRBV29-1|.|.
TGCAGCGTTGAAGGTCTAGCGAGGGCAGATACGCAGTATTTT
CSVEGLARADTQYF
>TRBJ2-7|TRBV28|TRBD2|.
TGTGCCAGCAGTTTCGCGACTAGCGGGAGCTCCTACGAGCAGTACTTC
CASSFATSGSSYEQYF
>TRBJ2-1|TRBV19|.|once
TGTGCCAGCGGGGACCGCTCCTACAATGAGCAGTTCTTC
CASGDRSYNEQFF
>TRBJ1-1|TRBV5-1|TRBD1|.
TGCGCCAGCACCCTGGTGGCAGGGGGCTCCCTCGGGACTGAAGCTTTCTTT
CASTLVAGGSLGTEAFF
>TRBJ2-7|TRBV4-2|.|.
TGTGCCAGCAGCCGTGAGGGTAGACCCCACGAGCAGTACTTC
CASSREGRPHEQYF
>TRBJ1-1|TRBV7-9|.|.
TGTGCCAGCAGCTTATGGGCAGGGGCCGTCATGAACACTGAAGCTTTCTTT
CASSLWAGAVMNTEAFF
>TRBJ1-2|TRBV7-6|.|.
TGTGCCAGCAGCCCTAAGGGGGTGGTGAACTATGGCTACACCTTC
CASSPKGVVNYGYTF
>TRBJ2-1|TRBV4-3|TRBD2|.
TGCGCCAGCAGCCAACGCCCCGGACTAGCAGATTACAATGAGCAGTTCTTC
CASSQRPGLADYNEQFF
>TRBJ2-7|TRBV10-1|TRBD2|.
TGCGCCAGCAGTCCTGAAGCGGGAGGTGTGTACGAGCAGTACTTC
CASSPEAGGVYEQYF
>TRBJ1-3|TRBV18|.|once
TGTGCCAGCTCACCCAAGGACAGCTCTGGAAACACCATATATTTT
CASSPKDSSGNTIYF
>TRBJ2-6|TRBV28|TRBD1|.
TGTGCCAGCAGTTTAGGGACAGTCTCTGGGGCCAACGTCCTGACTTTC
CASSLGTVSGANVLTF
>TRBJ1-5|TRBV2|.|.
TGTGCCAGCAGATCGGATAGCAATCAGCCCCAGCATTTT
CASRSDSNQPQHF
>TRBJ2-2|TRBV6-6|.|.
TGTGCCAGCACCCGAACAGGGCAAAACACCGGGGAGCTGTTTTTT
CASTRTGQNTGELFF
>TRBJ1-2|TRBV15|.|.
TGTGCCACCAGCAGAGATACCTTTAATGGCTACACCTTC
CATSRDTFNGYTF
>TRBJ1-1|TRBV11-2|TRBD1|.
TGTGCCAGCAGTCTTGCCGGGACAGGGGCCTCTCAAGCTTTCTTT
CASSLAGTGASQAFF
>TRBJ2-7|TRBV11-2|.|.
TGTGCCAGCAGCTTAGACCGACTAGAACTCTACGAGCAGTACTTC
CASSLDRLELYEQYF
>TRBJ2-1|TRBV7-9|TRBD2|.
TGTGCCAGCAGCCCTATAGCGGGAGGCTTATACAATGAGCAGTTCTTC
CASSPIAGGLYNEQFF
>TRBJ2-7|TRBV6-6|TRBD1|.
TGTGCCAGCAGTTACAGGGGACAGGGCCCCTCCTACGAGCAGTACTTC
CASSYRGQGPSYEQYF
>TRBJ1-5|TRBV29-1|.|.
TGCAGCGTTGTTAACAGGGTAGATCAGCCCCAGCATTTT
CSVVNRVDQPQHF
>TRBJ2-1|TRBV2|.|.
TGTGCCAGCAGTCCGGGGTCTTCCAATGAGCAGTTCTTC
CASSPGSSNEQFF
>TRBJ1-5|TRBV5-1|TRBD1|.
TGCGCCAGCAGCATGGGACAGGGTGGGGATCAGCCCCAGCATTTT
CASSMGQGGDQPQHF
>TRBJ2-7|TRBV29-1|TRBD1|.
TGCAGCGTTGAAGTGACAGGGGAGTTTTACGAGCAGTACTTC
CSVEVTGEFYEQYF
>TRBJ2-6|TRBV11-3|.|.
TGTGCCAGCAGCATACCCGTATCTCGACAAAGTCGGGCCAACGTCCTGACTTTC
CASSIPVSRQSRANVLTF
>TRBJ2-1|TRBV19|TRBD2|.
TGTGCCAGTAGTAAAATAGCGGGAGGGGGCAATGAGCAGTTCTTC
CASSKIAGGGNEQFF